A single sample is the source of the 5 T cell receptor beta chains below, sequenced in a study of T cell repertoires in cytomegalovirus infection. Their cognate antigens are unknown. TCRdb re-derived calls from the reads in MiXCR, one entry per CDR3 protein. The sample yields hundreds of thousands of distinct CDR3 sequences, 30% to 40% seen once. Sequenced material: cultured PBMCs, taken from culture after CMV antigen stimulation. The receptors here all came from a human donor in good health (CMV status not recorded). Some clones in this sample may be carry-over from other donors' samples.

In this sample, this clonotype turned up many times. This sequence joins TRBV4-1 and TRBJ2-1; D is ambiguous. Between the trimmed V and J ends, which lost 0 bases and 2 bases, there was a span of 8 bases. The CDR3 consists of 15 residues. Germline V gene data show CDR1 as MGHRA and CDR2 as YSYEKL. CDR3 nucleotides: TGCGCCAGCAGCCAAGACTCCACCACCTACAATGAGCAGTTCTTC. Residues: CASSQDSTTYNEQFF.

CDR3 sequence (DNA): TGTGCCAGCAGTTACTCGTTATCCGGGAGGACTCCGGGAGATACGCAGTATTTT. Its protein is CASSYSLSGRTPGDTQYF. The J gene is TRBJ2-3, the V gene TRBV6-2 or TRBV6-3; the match to TRBD2 covers 7 bases. This CDR3 spans 18 amino acids. Unmatched junction bases numbered 14, after V lost 0 bases and J lost 5 bases. Per the germline V gene, CDR1 is MNHEY and CDR2 is SVGEGT.

This clonotype appeared a single time. The chain links TRBV6-5 to TRBJ2-7; D is unresolved. The length of the CDR3 is 14 residues. V lost 6 bases and J lost 0, with 12 bases in between. CDR1 MNHEY and CDR2 SVGAGI come from the germline V gene. The CDR3 here is CASRTMKSSYEQYF. DNA of the CDR3: TGTGCCAGCAGGACCATGAAGAGCTCCTACGAGCAGTACTTC.

The chain carries TRBV6-1 and TRBJ2-3; 7 bases are a match to TRBD1. Per the germline V gene, CDR1 is MNHNS and CDR2 is SASEGT. The CDR3 sequence is 16 residues long. With V trimmed by 6 bases and J by 1 base, 10 bases remained unmatched. The CDR3 reads CASSSSRQGGTDTQYF. DNA of the CDR3: TGTGCCAGCAGCTCCTCGCGGCAGGGGGGCACAGATACGCAGTATTTT.

This clonotype was detected ten times or more. A much larger clone differs by one base, so this may be a read error. The chain is built from TRBV7-8 and TRBJ1-3; D gene uncertain. The CDR3 is 13 amino acids. V was pared by 6 bases and J by 0 bases, with 6 bases between. Germline V lookup: CDR1 SGHVS, CDR2 FQNEAQ. DNA of the CDR3: TGTGCCAGCAGGGAGAGCTCTGGAAACACCATATATTTT. Translated: CASRESSGNTIYF.